These 15 T cell receptor beta chains were sequenced from one sample in a study of T cell responses to AZD1222 COVID-19 vaccine. Here immunoSEQ multiplex PCR was the method, and the copy in TCRdb shows in-frame clones only, minus some. The sample shows some 120,000 clones, 85% to 95% of them seen only once. This material consisted of peripheral blood, taken on day 0 of AZD1222 vaccination. These receptors were collected from an adult in good health.

The chain employs TRBV18 and TRBJ1-2; tentative D call: TRBD1 (6 bases). Trimming stripped 6 bases from V and 8 bases from J, with 19 bases between. The CDR3 is 14 residues long. Per the germline V gene, CDR1 is KGHSH and CDR2 is LQKENI. CDR3 in DNA: TGTGCCAGCTCCCCCCTCGGGGGGCGCGAAGGCTACACCTTC. It specifies CASSPLGGREGYTF.

The J gene is TRBJ2-1, the V gene TRBV5-1; 7 nucleotides agree with TRBD1. The J segment lost 11 bases and the V segment lost 0 bases, leaving 11 bases of the junction unmatched. The germline V gene has CDR1 SGHRS and CDR2 YFSETQ. The CDR3 contains 15 residues. CDR3 loop: CASSLDTGAVEQQFF. Here the CDR3 DNA reads TGCGCCAGCAGCTTGGATACAGGGGCGGTGGAACAGCAGTTCTTC. Filled out from reference TRBV5-1 and TRBJ2-1, the complete variable domain reads KAGVTQTPRYLIKTRGQQVTLSCSPISGHRSVSWYQQTPGQGLQFLFEYFSETQRNKGNFPGRFSGRQFSNSRSEMNVSTLELGDSALYLCASSLDTGAVEQQFFGPGTRLTVL.

This clone was found a few times. This chain connects TRBV18 to TRBJ1-6; 10 bases are a match to TRBD1. Germline CDR1 is KGHSH and CDR2 is LQKENI. This CDR3 region has 15 residues. With V trimmed by 5 bases and J by 5 bases, 3 bases remained unmatched. CDR3 nucleotide sequence: TGTGCCAGCTCATTCGGGACAGGGGATAATTCACCCCTCCACTTT. As protein: CASSFGTGDNSPLHF.

The J gene is TRBJ2-5, the V gene TRBV2; D unresolved. V was trimmed by 3 bases and J by 1 base, leaving 9 bases between them. This CDR3 comprises 14 residues. Germline V gene lookup returns CDR1 SNHLY and CDR2 FYNNEI. CDR3 DNA sequence: TGTGCCAGCAGTGATTGGACGGCCCAAGAGACCCAGTACTTC. This gives the protein CASSDWTAQETQYF.

The chain joins TRBV5-8 to TRBJ1-5; D remains ambiguous. The CDR3 has 13 amino acids. Per the germline V gene, CDR1 is SGHTS and CDR2 is YDEGEE. Trimming took 3 bases from V and 0 from J, leaving 4 bases between them. The DNA for the CDR3 is TGTGCCAGCAGCTCGTATAGCAATCAGCCCCAGCATTTT. Translated: CASSSYSNQPQHF.

There are a few counts of this clone. This chain uses TRBV3-1 (or the pseudogene TRBV3-2) with TRBJ2-7; D gene ambiguous. Germline V gene sequence: CDR1 LGHDT, CDR2 YNNKEL (reference sequence). V was cut by 3 bases and J by 5 bases, with 5 bases left in between. The CDR3 totals 11 residues. The CDR3 DNA sequence: TGTGCCAGCAGCCACCGGAACGAGCAGTACTTC. Its translation is CASSHRNEQYF.

This clone is a singleton in its sample. The rearrangement joins TRBV2 to TRBJ2-7; the D gene is possibly TRBD2 (6 bases). CDR3 length equals 12 residues. Germline loops: CDR1 SNHLY, CDR2 FYNNEI. Trimming cost V 11 bases and J 2 bases, with 13 bases left between them. In DNA, the CDR3 is TGTGCCGGAGGGACGGATACCTACGAGCAGTACTTC. Translation: CAGGTDTYEQYF.

The V call is TRBV30, the J call TRBJ2-1; D gene ambiguous. Germline lookup yields CDR1 GTSNPN and CDR2 SVGIG (reference sequence). There are 15 residues in the CDR3. Trimming stripped 4 bases from V and 3 bases from J, with 16 bases between. The CDR3 region has the DNA TGTGCCTGGACCGCCTCGGCTAACTACTACAATGAGCAGTTCTTC. Protein product: CAWTASANYYNEQFF. Full variable domain (rest looked up from reference TRBV30 and TRBJ2-1): SQTIHQWPATLVQPVGSPLSLECTVEGTSNPNLYWYRQAAGRGLQLLFYSVGIGQISSEVPQNLSASRPQDRQFILSSKKLLLSDSGFYLCAWTASANYYNEQFFGPGTRLTVL.

V is TRBV4-1 and J is TRBJ2-2; maybe TRBD1 (6 bases). Germline V CDR1 and CDR2: MGHRA, YSYEKL. This CDR3 has 14 amino acids. Trimming cost V 4 bases and J 3 bases, with 9 bases left between them. CDR3 sequence (DNA): TGCGCCAGCAGCCCTCAGGGGCACACCGGGGAGCTGTTTTTT. This gives the protein CASSPQGHTGELFF.

The rearrangement links TRBV13 to TRBJ1-1, with 7 bases identical to TRBD1. Per the germline V gene, CDR1 is PRHDT and CDR2 is FYEKMQ (reference sequence). This CDR3 is 17 amino acids long. The V segment lost 6 bases and the J segment 0 bases; nucleotides outside the gene matches: 13. CDR3 loop: CASRPYRDSKLNTEAFF. The CDR3 DNA sequence: TGTGCCAGCAGACCTTACCGGGACAGCAAGTTGAACACTGAAGCTTTCTTT. Full variable domain (rest looked up from reference TRBV13 and TRBJ1-1): AAGVIQSPRHLIKEKRETATLKCYPIPRHDTVYWYQQGPGQDPQFLISFYEKMQSDKGSIPDRFSAQQFSDYHSELNMSSLELGDSALYFCASRPYRDSKLNTEAFFGQGTRLTVV.

The chain carries TRBV28 and TRBJ2-3, with 8 bases matching TRBD2. The trim removed 8 bases at V and 5 bases at J, leaving 9 bases unmatched. The CDR3 consists of 14 residues. Germline V gene data show CDR1 as MDHEN and CDR2 as SYDVKM. Written as DNA, the CDR3 is TGTGCCAGCGGAGGGACTAGTGGGGGAGATACGCAGTATTTT. This codes for CASGGTSGGDTQYF.

The CDR3 is CASSLEVGSPLHF. The DNA for the CDR3 is TGCGCCAGCAGCCTGGAGGTTGGCTCACCCCTCCACTTT. The V call is TRBV4-1, the J call TRBJ1-6; D gene unclear. The ends were cut back, 4 bases at V and 10 bases at J, with 11 bases in the middle. The CDR3 length is 13 residues. Per germline, CDR1 MGHRA and CDR2 YSYEKL.

The chain uses TRBV4-1 and TRBJ2-1, with D unclear. Germline CDR1 and CDR2: MGHRA and YSYEKL. The CDR3 contains 17 residues. With 5 bases removed from V and 5 bases from J, the gap between germline ends came to 22 bases. CDR3 region: CASSSRPGNSINNEQFF. CDR3 nucleotides: TGCGCCAGCAGCTCCCGCCCGGGCAACTCCATAAACAATGAGCAGTTCTTC.

J is TRBJ1-1 and V is TRBV7-9; 7 bases map to TRBD1. CDR1 is SEHNR and CDR2 is FQNEAQ in the germline V gene (reference sequence). The CDR3 is 13 residues long. V shed 5 bases and J 4 bases; nucleotides not matched to a gene: 4. For the CDR3, the DNA is TGTGCCAGCAGCACGACAGGGTCCACTGAAGCTTTCTTT. It encodes CASSTTGSTEAFF.

The chain joins TRBV27 to TRBJ2-1, with 14 bases fitting TRBD2. The J segment lost 8 bases and the V segment lost 6 bases, leaving 9 bases of the junction unmatched. CDR1 MNHEY and CDR2 SMNVEV come from the germline V gene (reference sequence). The CDR3 is 16 amino acids. CDR3 sequence reads: CASSGPRTSGRYEQFF. CDR3 coding DNA: TGTGCCAGCAGCGGCCCCAGGACTAGCGGGAGGTATGAGCAGTTCTTC.